The rows below give T cell receptor beta chains drawn from one sample of a study of cytomegalovirus exposure and HLA in healthy donors. Sequencing used immunoSEQ multiplex PCR; TCRdb keeps in-frame clones, though not all of them. The sample consists of about 140,000 clones, approximately 86% of them appearing once. Sequencing was carried out using PBMCs. These receptors were obtained from a woman between 40 and 50 years old in good health and CMV-seronegative. The CDR3 runs from the conserved cysteine through the conserved F or W. The order of the fields is CDR3 protein, CDR3 DNA, clone size, CDR3 length, D gene, V gene, J gene. D genes are given only for firm matches. Clone size is shown for a subset of rows, as once, few, many or a class of expanded clone.

CDR3 protein: CASRLAGQETQYF
CDR3 DNA: TGCGCCAGCCGACTAGCTGGCCAAGAGACCCAGTACTTC
clone size: NA
CDR3 length: 13
D gene: TRBD2
V gene: TRBV10-2
J gene: TRBJ2-5

CDR3 protein: CASREGPGELFF
CDR3 DNA: TGTGCCAGCCGGGAGGGTCCCGGGGAGCTGTTTTTT
clone size: NA
CDR3 length: 12
D gene: TRBD2
V gene: TRBV7-2
J gene: TRBJ2-2

CDR3 protein: CASSVGSRMGTGELFF
CDR3 DNA: TGTGCCAGCAGCGTGGGGAGCAGGATGGGAACCGGGGAGCTGTTTTTT
clone size: NA
CDR3 length: 16
D gene: NA
V gene: TRBV9
J gene: TRBJ2-2

CDR3 protein: CAWTLGQGLSYEQYF
CDR3 DNA: TGTGCCTGGACTCTGGGACAGGGCCTATCCTACGAGCAGTACTTC
clone size: NA
CDR3 length: 15
D gene: TRBD1
V gene: TRBV30
J gene: TRBJ2-7

CDR3 protein: CASSIGGEETQYF
CDR3 DNA: TGTGCCAGTAGTATCGGCGGGGAAGAGACCCAGTACTTC
clone size: NA
CDR3 length: 13
D gene: NA
V gene: TRBV19
J gene: TRBJ2-5

CDR3 protein: CASRSRRSSYNEQFF
CDR3 DNA: TGTGCCAGCCGTTCGAGGCGGAGCTCCTACAATGAGCAGTTCTTC
clone size: NA
CDR3 length: 15
D gene: NA
V gene: TRBV7-9
J gene: TRBJ2-1

CDR3 protein: CASSLRASLNYEQYF
CDR3 DNA: TGTGCCAGCAGCTTACGCGCTAGCTTAAACTACGAGCAGTACTTC
clone size: NA
CDR3 length: 15
D gene: NA
V gene: TRBV11-3
J gene: TRBJ2-7

CDR3 protein: CASSPDSFDEQYF
CDR3 DNA: TGTGCCAGCTCGCCCGACAGTTTCGACGAGCAGTACTTC
clone size: NA
CDR3 length: 13
D gene: NA
V gene: TRBV18
J gene: TRBJ2-7

CDR3 protein: CASRAGLAPTDTQYF
CDR3 DNA: TGTGCCAGCAGGGCGGGACTAGCGCCCACAGATACGCAGTATTTT
clone size: few
CDR3 length: 15
D gene: TRBD2
V gene: TRBV6-4
J gene: TRBJ2-3

CDR3 protein: CASSTDTYGYTF
CDR3 DNA: TGTGCCAGCAGTACTGACACCTATGGCTACACCTTC
clone size: NA
CDR3 length: 12
D gene: NA
V gene: TRBV2
J gene: TRBJ1-2

CDR3 protein: CASSWDRSYEQYF
CDR3 DNA: TGCGCCAGCAGCTGGGACAGATCCTACGAGCAGTACTTC
clone size: NA
CDR3 length: 13
D gene: TRBD1
V gene: TRBV5-1
J gene: TRBJ2-7

CDR3 protein: CSSSLTSGRGPSPPDTQYF
CDR3 DNA: TGTTCCAGCAGCCTGACTAGCGGGAGAGGGCCCTCCCCCCCAGATACGCAGTATTTT
clone size: NA
CDR3 length: 19
D gene: TRBD2
V gene: TRBV7-9
J gene: TRBJ2-3

CDR3 protein: CASSGILAQETQYF
CDR3 DNA: TGTGCCAGCAGTGGAATCTTAGCGCAAGAGACCCAGTACTTC
clone size: few
CDR3 length: 14
D gene: NA
V gene: TRBV6-1
J gene: TRBJ2-5

CDR3 protein: CASRPDGNYQPQHF
CDR3 DNA: TGTGCCAGCCGCCCGGACGGGAACTATCAGCCCCAGCATTTT
clone size: NA
CDR3 length: 14
D gene: NA
V gene: TRBV6-5
J gene: TRBJ1-5

CDR3 protein: CASSLESVPEKLFF
CDR3 DNA: TGTGCCAGCAGTTTAGAGAGCGTCCCTGAAAAACTGTTTTTT
clone size: NA
CDR3 length: 14
D gene: NA
V gene: TRBV27
J gene: TRBJ1-4